These T cell receptor beta chains were read from a single sample in a study of T cells in Graves' hyperthyroidism and ophthalmopathy. Each CDR3 protein is one row after TCRdb ran MiXCR on the multiplex PCR reads. Found here are roughly 750,000 distinct CDR3 sequences, roughly 15% of them singletons; the top ten hold under 9.5%. Material: blood. The receptors were gathered from a man aged 18 to 29 with Graves' hyperthyroidism. The CDR3 runs from the conserved cysteine through the conserved F or W. The D gene is left open where the match is weak. Clone size is given for some rows only: seen once, a few or many times, or a class if the clone is expanded.

V gene: TRBV12-3/TRBV12-4
J gene: TRBJ2-3
clone size: many
D gene: NA
CDR3 protein: CASRGRSAGHKGDTQYF
CDR3 DNA: TGTGCCAGCAGAGGGAGGTCAGCGGGACATAAGGGGGATACGCAGTATTTT

V gene: TRBV20-1
J gene: TRBJ2-7
clone size: many
D gene: NA
CDR3 protein: CSANPDRYEQYF
CDR3 DNA: TGCAGTGCTAACCCGGACCGATACGAGCAGTACTTC

V gene: TRBV28
J gene: TRBJ2-5
clone size: NA
D gene: NA
CDR3 protein: CASGPHPRGRETQYF
CDR3 DNA: TGTGCCAGCGGTCCTCACCCCCGGGGGAGAGAGACCCAGTACTTC

V gene: TRBV7-8
J gene: TRBJ1-5
clone size: many
D gene: TRBD1
CDR3 protein: CASSLKTGGNQPQHF
CDR3 DNA: TGTGCCAGCAGCTTAAAGACAGGGGGCAATCAGCCCCAGCATTTT

V gene: TRBV20-1
J gene: TRBJ1-5
clone size: NA
D gene: TRBD1
CDR3 protein: CSALTGQGGNQPQHF
CDR3 DNA: TGCAGTGCCCTGACAGGACAGGGGGGCAATCAGCCCCAGCATTTT

V gene: TRBV30
J gene: TRBJ2-1
clone size: many
D gene: NA
CDR3 protein: CAWSEGQGGNEQFF
CDR3 DNA: TGTGCCTGGAGTGAAGGGCAGGGGGGCAATGAGCAGTTCTTC

V gene: TRBV28
J gene: TRBJ2-3
clone size: NA
D gene: NA
CDR3 protein: CASSPGVRPSTDTQYF
CDR3 DNA: TGTGCCAGCAGCCCCGGGGTCCGGCCCAGCACAGATACGCAGTATTTT

V gene: TRBV7-8
J gene: TRBJ2-7
clone size: many
D gene: TRBD1
CDR3 protein: CASSSPRTGGTYEQYF
CDR3 DNA: TGTGCCAGCAGCTCCCCCCGGACAGGGGGGACCTACGAGCAGTACTTC

V gene: TRBV7-6
J gene: TRBJ2-7
clone size: few
D gene: NA
CDR3 protein: CASSFFQGTGEQYF
CDR3 DNA: TGTGCCAGCAGCTTTTTTCAGGGGACGGGCGAGCAGTACTTC

V gene: TRBV24-1
J gene: TRBJ1-1
clone size: many
D gene: NA
CDR3 protein: CATSTGTEAFF
CDR3 DNA: TGTGCCACCTCGACGGGGACTGAAGCTTTCTTT

V gene: TRBV4-1
J gene: TRBJ2-3
clone size: NA
D gene: NA
CDR3 protein: CASSQEPPDTQYF
CDR3 DNA: TGCGCCAGCAGCCAAGAGCCACCGGATACGCAGTATTTT

V gene: TRBV14
J gene: TRBJ1-4
clone size: few
D gene: NA
CDR3 protein: CASSQDTGSRKLFF
CDR3 DNA: TGTGCCAGCAGCCAAGATACAGGATCCCGTAAACTGTTTTTT

V gene: TRBV29-1
J gene: TRBJ1-6
clone size: NA
D gene: NA
CDR3 protein: CSVREGLTLHF
CDR3 DNA: TGCAGCGTCAGGGAGGGCCTAACCCTCCACTTT

V gene: TRBV7-9
J gene: TRBJ2-1
clone size: few
D gene: NA
CDR3 protein: CASSSWTASDEQFF
CDR3 DNA: TGTGCCAGCAGCTCGTGGACGGCTTCCGATGAGCAGTTCTTC

V gene: TRBV29-1
J gene: TRBJ2-7
clone size: NA
D gene: TRBD2
CDR3 protein: CSVVLAGPYEQYF
CDR3 DNA: TGCAGCGTTGTACTAGCGGGTCCCTACGAGCAGTACTTC

V gene: TRBV5-1
J gene: TRBJ2-2
clone size: NA
D gene: NA
CDR3 protein: CASKKFAGNTGELFF
CDR3 DNA: TGCGCCAGCAAAAAATTCGCGGGTAACACCGGGGAGCTGTTTTTT

V gene: TRBV29-1
J gene: TRBJ2-4
clone size: NA
D gene: TRBD2
CDR3 protein: CSVVGGEAKNIQYF
CDR3 DNA: TGCAGCGTTGTCGGGGGGGAAGCCAAAAACATTCAGTACTTC

V gene: TRBV7-2
J gene: TRBJ1-2
clone size: few
D gene: NA
CDR3 protein: CASSHGQTYGYTF
CDR3 DNA: TGTGCCAGCAGCCACGGACAGACCTATGGCTACACCTTC

V gene: TRBV9
J gene: TRBJ1-4
clone size: NA
D gene: NA
CDR3 protein: CASSVRGGNEKLFF
CDR3 DNA: TGTGCCAGCAGCGTAAGGGGGGGGAATGAAAAACTGTTTTTT